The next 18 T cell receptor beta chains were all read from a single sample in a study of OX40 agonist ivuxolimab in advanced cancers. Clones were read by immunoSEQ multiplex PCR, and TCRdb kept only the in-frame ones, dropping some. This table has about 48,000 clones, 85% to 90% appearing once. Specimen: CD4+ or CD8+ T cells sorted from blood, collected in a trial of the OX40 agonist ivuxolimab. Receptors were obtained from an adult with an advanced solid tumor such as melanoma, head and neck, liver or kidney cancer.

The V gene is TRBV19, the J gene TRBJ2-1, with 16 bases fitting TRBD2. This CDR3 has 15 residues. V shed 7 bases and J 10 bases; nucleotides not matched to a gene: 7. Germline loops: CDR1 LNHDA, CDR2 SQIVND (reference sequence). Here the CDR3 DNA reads TGTGCCAGTAACCCGGGACTAGCGGGGGGGGAGGAGCAGTTCTTC. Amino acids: CASNPGLAGGEEQFF.

The CDR3, as DNA: TGTGCCAGCAGCTTGGTTCACAATGAGCAGTTCTTC. Its translation: CASSLVHNEQFF. The chain carries TRBV7-3 and TRBJ2-1; D gene uncertain. CDR1 is SGHTA, CDR2 FQGTGA, per germline. V was pared by 3 bases and J by 5 bases, with 5 bases between. This CDR3 has 12 residues.

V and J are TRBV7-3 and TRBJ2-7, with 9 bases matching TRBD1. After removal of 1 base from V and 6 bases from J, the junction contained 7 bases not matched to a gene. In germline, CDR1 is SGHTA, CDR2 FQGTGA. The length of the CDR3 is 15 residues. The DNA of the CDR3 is TGTGCCAGCAGCTTAATGACAGGGGGAGTGGGCGAGCAGTACTTC. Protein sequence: CASSLMTGGVGEQYF.

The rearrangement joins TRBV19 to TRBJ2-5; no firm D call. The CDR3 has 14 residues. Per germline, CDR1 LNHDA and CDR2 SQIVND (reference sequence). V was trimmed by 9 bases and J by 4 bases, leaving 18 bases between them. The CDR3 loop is CASWSGGSLETQYF. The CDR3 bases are TGTGCCAGCTGGTCGGGCGGTAGCCTAGAGACCCAGTACTTC. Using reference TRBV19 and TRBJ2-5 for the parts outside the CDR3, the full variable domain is DGGITQSPKYLFRKEGQNVTLSCEQNLNHDAMYWYRQDPGQGLRLIYYSQIVNDFQKGDIAEGYSVSREKKESFPLTVTSAQKNPTAFYLCASWSGGSLETQYFGPGTRLLVL.

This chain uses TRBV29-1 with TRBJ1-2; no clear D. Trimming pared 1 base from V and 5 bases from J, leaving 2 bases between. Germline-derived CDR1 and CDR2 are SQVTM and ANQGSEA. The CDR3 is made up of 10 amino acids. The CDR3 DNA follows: TGCAGCGTTGAAGGATATGGCTACACCTTC. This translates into CSVEGYGYTF.

The CDR3 is CAWSVPDGGKKGADTQYF. In DNA form, the CDR3 reads TGTGCCTGGAGTGTACCGGACGGCGGGAAAAAAGGGGCAGATACGCAGTATTTT. The gene calls are TRBV30 and TRBJ2-3, with D tentatively TRBD2 (6 bases). This CDR3 is 18 amino acids long. Germline CDR1 is GTSNPN and CDR2 is SVGIG (reference sequence). Trimming stripped 0 bases from V and 4 bases from J, with 23 bases between.

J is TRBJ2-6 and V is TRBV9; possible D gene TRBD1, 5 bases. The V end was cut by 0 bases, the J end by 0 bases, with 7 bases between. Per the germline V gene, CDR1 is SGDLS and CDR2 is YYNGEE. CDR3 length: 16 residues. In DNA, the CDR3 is TGTGCCAGCAGCGTAGTTGGGGCCTCTGGGGCCAACGTCCTGACTTTC. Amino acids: CASSVVGASGANVLTF.

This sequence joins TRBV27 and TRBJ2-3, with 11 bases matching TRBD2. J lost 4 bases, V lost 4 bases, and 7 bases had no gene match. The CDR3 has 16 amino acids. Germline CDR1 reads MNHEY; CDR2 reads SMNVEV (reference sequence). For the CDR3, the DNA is TGTGCCAGCAGTTCCCTTAGCGGGAGGGGAGCAGATACGCAGTATTTT. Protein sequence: CASSSLSGRGADTQYF.

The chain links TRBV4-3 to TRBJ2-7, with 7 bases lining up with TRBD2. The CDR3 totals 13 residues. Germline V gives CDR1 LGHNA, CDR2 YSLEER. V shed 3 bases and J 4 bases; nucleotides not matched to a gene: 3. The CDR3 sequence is CASSHWEGYEQYF. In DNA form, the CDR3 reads TGCGCCAGCAGCCATTGGGAGGGTTACGAGCAGTACTTC.

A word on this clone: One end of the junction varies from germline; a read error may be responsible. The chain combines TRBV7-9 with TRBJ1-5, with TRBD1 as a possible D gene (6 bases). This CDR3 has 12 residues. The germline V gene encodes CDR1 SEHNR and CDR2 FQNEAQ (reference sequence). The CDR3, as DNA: TGTGCCAGCAGCCGCGAGACAGGAGATCACCTTTTT. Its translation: CASSRETGDHLF.

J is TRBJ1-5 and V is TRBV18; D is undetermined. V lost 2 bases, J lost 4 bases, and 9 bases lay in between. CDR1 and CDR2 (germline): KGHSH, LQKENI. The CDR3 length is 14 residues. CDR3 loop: CASSPAQRNQPQHF. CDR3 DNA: TGTGCCAGCTCACCAGCCCAGCGAAATCAGCCCCAGCATTTT.

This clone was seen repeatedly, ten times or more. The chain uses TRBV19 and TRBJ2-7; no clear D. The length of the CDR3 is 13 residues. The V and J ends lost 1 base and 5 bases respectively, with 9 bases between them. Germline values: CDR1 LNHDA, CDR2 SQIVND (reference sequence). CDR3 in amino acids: CASSIGGSNEQYF. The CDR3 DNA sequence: TGTGCCAGTAGTATAGGGGGAAGTAACGAGCAGTACTTC.

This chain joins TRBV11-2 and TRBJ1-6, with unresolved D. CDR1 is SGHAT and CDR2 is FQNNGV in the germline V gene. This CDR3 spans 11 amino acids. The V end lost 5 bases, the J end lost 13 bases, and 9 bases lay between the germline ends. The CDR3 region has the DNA TGTGCCAGCAGCAATGACCTTCCCCTCCACTTT. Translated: CASSNDLPLHF.

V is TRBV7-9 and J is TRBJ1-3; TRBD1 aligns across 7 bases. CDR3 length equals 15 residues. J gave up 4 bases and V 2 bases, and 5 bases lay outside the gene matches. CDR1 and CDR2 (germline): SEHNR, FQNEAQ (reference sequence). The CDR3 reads CASSLRTGDGNTIYF. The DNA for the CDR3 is TGTGCCAGCAGCTTACGAACAGGGGACGGAAACACCATATATTTT.

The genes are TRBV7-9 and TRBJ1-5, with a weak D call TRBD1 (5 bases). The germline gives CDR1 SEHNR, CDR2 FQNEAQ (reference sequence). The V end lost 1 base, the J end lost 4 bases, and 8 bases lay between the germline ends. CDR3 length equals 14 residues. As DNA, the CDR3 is TGTGCCAGCAGCTTAGGTGGGGGGAATCAGCCCCAGCATTTT. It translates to CASSLGGGNQPQHF.

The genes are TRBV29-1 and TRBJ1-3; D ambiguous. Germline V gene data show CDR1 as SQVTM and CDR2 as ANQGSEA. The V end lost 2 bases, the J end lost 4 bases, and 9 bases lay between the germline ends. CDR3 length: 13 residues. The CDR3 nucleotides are TGCAGCGTTGAACACGGGGTCGGAAACACCATATATTTT. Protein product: CSVEHGVGNTIYF.

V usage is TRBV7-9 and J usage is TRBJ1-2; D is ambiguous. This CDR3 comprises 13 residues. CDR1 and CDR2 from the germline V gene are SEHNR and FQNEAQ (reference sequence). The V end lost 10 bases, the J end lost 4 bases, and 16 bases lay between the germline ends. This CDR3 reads CATSSRKTYGYTF. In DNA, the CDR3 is TGTGCCACCAGTAGCAGGAAAACCTATGGCTACACCTTC.

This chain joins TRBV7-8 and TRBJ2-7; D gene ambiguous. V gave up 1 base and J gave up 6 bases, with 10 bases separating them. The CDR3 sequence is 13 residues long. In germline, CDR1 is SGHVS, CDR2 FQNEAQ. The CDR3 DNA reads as TGTGCCAGCAGCTTAGTAGGCGTGGGCGAGCAGTACTTC. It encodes CASSLVGVGEQYF.